One and the same sample provided the 23 T cell receptor beta chains below, sequenced in a study of PD-1 blockade in classical Hodgkin lymphoma. As for time point: cycle 4 day 1 (C4D1), after six to seven weeks of nivolumab. Relapses following autologous stem cell transplantation were seen in all patients, with brentuximab vedotin exposure varying. By magnetic negative selection, CD8+ T cells were isolated from the thawed PBMCs. Profiled with immunoSEQ multiplex PCR; TCRdb holds only in-frame clones, not every one. The sample lists about 8,100 clones; approximately 78% were seen once. The source material was CD8+ T cells from blood, sampled before the fourth cycle of nivolumab. These receptors came from a human donor with classical Hodgkin lymphoma.

The chain combines TRBV10-3 with TRBJ2-1; D is undetermined. Germline-derived CDR1 and CDR2 are ENHRY and SYGVKD. V was cut by 0 bases and J by 8 bases, with 11 bases left in between. The CDR3 runs 14 residues. This chain's CDR3 is CAISESKALDEQFF. The CDR3 DNA sequence: TGTGCCATCAGTGAGTCGAAGGCGCTGGATGAGCAGTTCTTC.

This chain uses TRBV27 with TRBJ1-1; D is ambiguous. Germline-derived CDR1 and CDR2 are MNHEY and SMNVEV (reference sequence). V lost 3 bases and J lost 4, with 9 bases in between. The CDR3 sequence is 13 residues long. CDR3 in amino acids: CASSLSGITEAFF. In DNA form, the CDR3 reads TGTGCCAGCAGTTTGTCGGGAATCACTGAAGCTTTCTTT.

Only one count was recorded for this clone. The rearrangement uses TRBV6-1 and TRBJ2-3; 7 bases are shared with TRBD1. V lost 2 bases and J lost 0; bases outside the gene matches: 5. The germline CDR1 and CDR2 sequences are MNHNS and SASEGT. The CDR3 has 16 residues. The CDR3 nucleotides read TGTGCCAGCAGTGAACGAAGACAGGGAAGCACAGATACGCAGTATTTT. This sequence encodes CASSERRQGSTDTQYF.

This chain links TRBV11-2 with TRBJ2-7; a weak D match, TRBD2 (7 bases). The CDR3 runs 15 residues. Germline lookup yields CDR1 SGHAT and CDR2 FQNNGV. Trimming pared 3 bases from V and 3 bases from J, leaving 15 bases between. CDR3 DNA: TGTGCCAGCAGCTTCGGGGGGCCGTTAATCTACGAGCAGTACTTC. This codes for CASSFGGPLIYEQYF. Together with reference TRBV11-2 and TRBJ2-7, the CDR3 gives the full variable domain: EAGVAQSPRYKIIEKRQSVAFWCNPISGHATLYWYQQILGQGPKLLIQFQNNGVVDDSQLPKDRFSAERLKGVDSTLKIQPAKLEDSAVYLCASSFGGPLIYEQYFGPGTRLTVT.

In its sample, this clone ranks as medium-sized. The chain employs TRBV6-1 and TRBJ2-7, with D tentatively TRBD1 (7 bases). Germline V gene lookup returns CDR1 MNHNS and CDR2 SASEGT. This CDR3 contains 15 residues. With 2 bases removed from V and 2 bases from J, the gap between germline ends came to 13 bases. The CDR3 loop reads CASSEWRDSPYEQYF. The CDR3 bases are TGTGCCAGCAGTGAATGGAGGGACAGCCCCTACGAGCAGTACTTC.

V and J are TRBV5-1 and TRBJ1-4; 9 nucleotides align to TRBD1. Germline CDR1 SGHRS, CDR2 YFSETQ. J lost 3 bases, V lost 3 bases, and 12 bases had no gene match. This CDR3 is 18 amino acids long. The CDR3 loop reads CASSYRGQGAHPNEKLFF. DNA of the CDR3: TGCGCCAGCAGCTACAGGGGGCAAGGGGCCCATCCTAATGAAAAACTGTTTTTT.

The CDR3 sequence: CASSFGGSTDTQYF. The CDR3 DNA follows: TGTGCCAGCAGCTTCGGGGGCAGCACAGATACGCAGTATTTT. The chain links TRBV5-6 to TRBJ2-3, with D possibly being TRBD1 or TRBD2 (6 bases each). The CDR3 loop spans 14 amino acids. V gave up 2 bases and J gave up 0 bases, with 7 bases separating them. Per the germline V gene, CDR1 is SGHDT and CDR2 is YYEEEE.

The gene calls are TRBV6-5 and TRBJ2-7; the D is unclear. The CDR3 runs 15 residues. V gave up 2 bases and J gave up 0 bases, with 11 bases separating them. Germline CDR1 is MNHEY and CDR2 is SVGAGI. The CDR3 sequence: CASSYRHSSSYEQYF. Here the CDR3 DNA reads TGTGCCAGCAGTTACCGACATTCTAGCTCCTACGAGCAGTACTTC.

The chain couples TRBV11-1 to TRBJ1-1; the D is unclear. Trimming took 1 base from V and 6 from J, leaving 3 bases between them. Germline CDR1 and CDR2: SGHAT and FQDESV (reference sequence). The CDR3 is 11 residues long. DNA for the CDR3: TGTGCCAGCAGCTTAGAGGCTGAAGCTTTCTTT. Protein sequence: CASSLEAEAFF.

This chain connects TRBV13 to TRBJ2-3; 7 bases map to TRBD2. The trim removed 3 bases at V and 3 bases at J, leaving 3 bases unmatched. Germline-derived CDR1 and CDR2 are PRHDT and FYEKMQ (reference sequence). The CDR3 extends over 14 amino acids. CDR3 sequence (DNA): TGTGCCAGCAGCTTTGGGACTACTACAGATACGCAGTATTTT. Its translation is CASSFGTTTDTQYF.

The chain joins TRBV15 to TRBJ1-4, with 7 positions matching TRBD1. V dropped 0 bases and J dropped 3; count of bases not matched to a gene: 1. Germline V gene sequence: CDR1 LNHNV, CDR2 YYDKDF (reference sequence). The CDR3 length is 15 residues. The DNA of the CDR3 is TGTGCCACCAGCAGAGATGGACAGGCTAATGAAAAACTGTTTTTT. Its protein product is CATSRDGQANEKLFF.

This clone came up a few times. The V gene is TRBV11-2, the J gene TRBJ1-1; the D is unclear. Between the trimmed V and J ends, which lost 1 base and 0 bases, there was a span of 3 bases. The germline V gene has CDR1 SGHAT and CDR2 FQNNGV. The CDR3 length is 13 residues. CDR3 DNA: TGTGCCAGCAGCTTAGTTGTGAACACTGAAGCTTTCTTT. It translates to CASSLVVNTEAFF.

The chain has TRBV6-1 and TRBJ2-3; TRBD2 is a possible D gene (7 bases). Germline assignment: CDR1 MNHNS and CDR2 SASEGT. The V end lost 2 bases, the J end lost 6 bases, and 15 bases lay between the germline ends. The CDR3 is 15 residues long. The CDR3 reads CASSEYGGALDTQYF. The CDR3 DNA sequence: TGTGCCAGCAGTGAATATGGGGGGGCGTTGGATACGCAGTATTTT.

The table lists this clone with a few counts. The chain couples TRBV2 to TRBJ1-2, with D uncertain. V was cut by 1 base and J by 4 bases, with 10 bases left in between. Germline V lookup: CDR1 SNHLY, CDR2 FYNNEI. The CDR3 extends over 14 amino acids. CDR3 coding DNA: TGTGCCAGCAGTGAAGACCGTAGTGGCTATGGCTACACCTTC. It translates to CASSEDRSGYGYTF.

A few counts support this clone. The CDR3 here is CAWSVRRLETGELFF. The CDR3 DNA is TGTGCCTGGAGTGTACGGCGGTTAGAGACCGGGGAGCTGTTTTTT. The J gene is TRBJ2-2, the V gene TRBV30, with D unresolved. Germline CDR1 GTSNPN, CDR2 SVGIG (reference sequence). V lost 0 bases and J 5 bases, leaving 13 bases between the germline ends. The CDR3 is 15 amino acids.

The chain has TRBV7-9 and TRBJ1-2, with D possibly TRBD1 on 6 matching bases. V was pared by 5 bases and J by 5 bases, with 18 bases between. CDR3 length: 15 residues. In germline, CDR1 is SEHNR, CDR2 FQNEAQ (reference sequence). CDR3 region: CASSPPAGQTYGYTF. The CDR3 DNA sequence: TGTGCCAGCAGCCCCCCCGCGGGACAAACTTATGGCTACACCTTC.

This clone has more than one count but fewer than ten. The rearrangement joins TRBV27 to TRBJ1-2; D remains ambiguous. V gave up 0 bases and J gave up 4 bases, with 12 bases separating them. CDR1 and CDR2 (germline): MNHEY, SMNVEV (reference sequence). CDR3 length: 15 residues. The DNA for the CDR3 is TGTGCCAGCAGTTTATCGTGGGATAAACTCTATGGCTACACCTTC. This sequence encodes CASSLSWDKLYGYTF.

CDR3 nucleotide sequence: TGTGCCAGCAGTAGACTAGCGGAGGGTGCAGATACGCAGTATTTT. This gives the protein CASSRLAEGADTQYF. This sequence joins TRBV2 and TRBJ2-3; TRBD2 aligns across 9 bases. The CDR3 extends over 15 amino acids. CDR1 and CDR2 from the germline V gene are SNHLY and FYNNEI. V trimming: 5 bases; J trimming: 4 bases; junction bases outside the gene matches: 7.

The CDR3 protein is CASSLGGVSEQYF. CDR3 sequence (DNA): TGCGCCAGCAGCCTGGGGGGAGTCTCCGAGCAGTACTTC. This rearrangement joins TRBV5-1 to TRBJ2-7; D might be TRBD2 (6 bases). Between the trimmed V and J ends, which lost 4 bases and 6 bases, there was a span of 14 bases. There are 13 residues in the CDR3. CDR1 is SGHRS and CDR2 is YFSETQ in the germline V gene.

This clone has more than one count but fewer than ten. This chain joins TRBV2 and TRBJ2-7; tentative D call: TRBD1 (6 bases). Deletions cut 7 bases from V and 1 base from J, with 8 bases between. Germline values: CDR1 SNHLY, CDR2 FYNNEI. The CDR3 runs 12 residues. CDR3: CASTQGSYEQYF. CDR3 in DNA: TGTGCCAGCACCCAGGGGTCCTACGAGCAGTACTTC.

The chain combines TRBV11-2 with TRBJ2-2, with D perhaps matching TRBD2 (5 bases). In germline, CDR1 is SGHAT, CDR2 FQNNGV. Trimming took off 3 bases at V and 5 bases at J, with 10 bases between the two ends. CDR3 size: 14 residues. The CDR3 loop reads CASSFLARTGELFF. CDR3 bases: TGTGCCAGCAGCTTCCTAGCTCGGACCGGGGAGCTGTTTTTT. Together with reference TRBV11-2 and TRBJ2-2, the CDR3 gives the full variable domain: EAGVAQSPRYKIIEKRQSVAFWCNPISGHATLYWYQQILGQGPKLLIQFQNNGVVDDSQLPKDRFSAERLKGVDSTLKIQPAKLEDSAVYLCASSFLARTGELFFGEGSRLTVL.

This clone has a single count. The chain is built from TRBV6-1 and TRBJ2-7, with 8 bases matching TRBD1. J was trimmed by 3 bases and V by 4 bases; bases with no gene match: 5. CDR3 length: 14 amino acids. Looked up from germline, CDR1 is MNHNS and CDR2 is SASEGT. CDR3 region: CASSGTGTLYEQYF. As DNA, the CDR3 is TGTGCCAGCAGTGGGACAGGGACTCTCTACGAGCAGTACTTC.

The chain links TRBV2 to TRBJ1-5; D is unresolved. V dropped 3 bases and J dropped 4 bases, with 13 bases sitting between them. The CDR3 totals 15 residues. Germline V lookup: CDR1 SNHLY, CDR2 FYNNEI. CDR3 DNA sequence: TGTGCCAGCAGTGATCTAGCTGAAGTAAATCAGCCCCAGCATTTT. As protein: CASSDLAEVNQPQHF.